The following is a T cell receptor beta chain sequence with its context. The data were obtained in a study of spatial heterogeneity in lung cancer. The overall study: The donors, approximately 66 patients with untreated early-stage non-small cell lung cancer, provided the samples. Those follow-up PBMC samples that were available underwent sequencing, at a median interval of approximately two years following resection. The study consistently detected more beta-chain than alpha-chain sequences. An average of more than ten raw reads was observed per unique TCR and UMI combination.

The V end was cut by 1 base, the J end by 4 bases, with 4 bases between. Germline-derived CDR1 and CDR2 are DFQATT and SNEGSKA (reference sequence). The CDR3 has 11 residues. Indicated time point: blood at routine non-recurrence follow-up after resection. TCRdb reanalysed the 5' RACE reads using MiXCR and keeps one entry per CDR3 protein. In the table there are 20,000 to 30,000 distinct CDR3 sequences, 9% to 10% of which are singletons. The source was PBMCs, collected at follow-up. This clonotype originated in a male donor with early-stage non-small cell lung cancer. The chain joins TRBV20-1 to TRBJ2-5; D remains ambiguous. CDR3 nucleotide sequence: TGCAGTGCTAGAGTACCAGAGACCCAGTACTTC. Amino acid sequence: CSARVPETQYF.